A selection of T cell receptor beta chains follows, all from one sample in a study of cytomegalovirus exposure and HLA in healthy donors. Clones were read by immunoSEQ multiplex PCR, and TCRdb kept only the in-frame ones, dropping some. The table has around 150,000 clones, less than 85% seen once. Sequences were obtained from PBMCs. These receptors originate from a man aged 35 to 55 in good health and CMV-seronegative. Both conserved end residues are part of each CDR3. A D gene is named only where the DNA matches it firmly. Size values are once, few and many counts, or a class for expanded clones, and some rows have none.

>TRBV28|-|TRBJ1-2|-
TGTGCCAGCAGTTTAAAACATCGTGGCTACACCTTC
CASSLKHRGYTF
>TRBV19|once|TRBJ1-5|-
TGTGCCAGTACCTACAACCCCCGCGGGGGATATCAGCCCCAGCATTTT
CASTYNPRGGYQPQHF
>TRBV7-2|-|TRBJ1-4|-
TGTGCCAGCAGCTTAGCGGGGCCGGCCCCTGGGGAACTGTTTTTT
CASSLAGPAPGELFF
>TRBV18|-|TRBJ2-2|-
TGTGCCAGCTCACCCCCGGGAGGGGAGCTGTTTTTT
CASSPPGGELFF
>TRBV11-3|few|TRBJ2-3|-
TGTGCCAGCAGCTCCGGTCTGAGGCAGCCCAACACAGATACGCAGTATTTT
CASSSGLRQPNTDTQYF
>TRBV30|once|TRBJ1-4|-
TGTGCCTGGAGTGGGGGGCAGACTAATGAAAAACTGTTTTTT
CAWSGGQTNEKLFF
>TRBV10-3|-|TRBJ2-7|TRBD1
TGTGCCATCAGTGATCGGGACAGGACCTACGAGCAGTACTTC
CAISDRDRTYEQYF
>TRBV5-6|-|TRBJ2-7|-
TGTGCCAGCAGCCTACCTTCGGGACTCCATTCCTACGAGCAGTACTTC
CASSLPSGLHSYEQYF
>TRBV2|few|TRBJ1-2|TRBD1
TGTGCCAGCGGCCAGGGGGACTATGGCTACACCTTC
CASGQGDYGYTF
>TRBV30|-|TRBJ1-1|TRBD1
TGTGCCTGGAGTGTAGAGACAGGGCGCTATGGCACTGAAGCTTTCTTT
CAWSVETGRYGTEAFF
>TRBV5-3|-|TRBJ2-7|TRBD1
TGTGCCGGAACGACAGGGGACCGCTACGAGCAGTACTTC
CAGTTGDRYEQYF
>TRBV9|few|TRBJ2-5|-
TGTGCCAGCAGCGTAGATGACTCCCCGGGCCAGTACTTC
CASSVDDSPGQYF
>TRBV9|-|TRBJ2-4|TRBD1
TGTGCCAGCAGCGGCGGGGACAGGGCAGCCAAAAACATTCAGTACTTC
CASSGGDRAAKNIQYF
>TRBV7-9|few|TRBJ2-5|-
TGTGCCAGCAGCTTGGGGGCTTCCCAAGAGACCCAGTACTTC
CASSLGASQETQYF
>TRBV7-3|-|TRBJ2-3|-
TGTGCCAGCAGCTTCGGGCAGGGTTTGTTAGATACGCAGTATTTT
CASSFGQGLLDTQYF
>TRBV28|-|TRBJ1-2|TRBD1
TGTGCCAGCAGTACCACAGGGGGCGCGAGGTCGGGTGGCTACACCTTC
CASSTTGGARSGGYTF
>TRBV5-1|-|TRBJ2-2|TRBD2
TGCGCCAGCAGCCCGGGACTATCGAACACCGGGGAGCTGTTTTTT
CASSPGLSNTGELFF
>TRBV7-2|-|TRBJ2-7|TRBD2
TGTGCCAGCAGCTTAGGACTAGCGGGGGGTTTCTACGAGCAGTACTTC
CASSLGLAGGFYEQYF
>TRBV29-1|-|TRBJ2-1|TRBD2
TGCAGCGTTGGGGAACTAGCGGGGGGACACAATGAGCAGTTCTTC
CSVGELAGGHNEQFF
>TRBV6-4|-|TRBJ1-2|TRBD1
TGTGCCAGCAGTGACTCGGCAGGGGGCTATGGCTACACCTTC
CASSDSAGGYGYTF
>TRBV6-1|-|TRBJ1-3|-
TGTGCCAGCAGTTTTGACAGGATCTCTGGAAACACCATATATTTT
CASSFDRISGNTIYF
>TRBV5-1|-|TRBJ2-7|-
TGCGCCAGCAGCCAAACCGGGATCAGCCCCGAGCAGTACTTC
CASSQTGISPEQYF
>TRBV7-6|-|TRBJ1-4|TRBD1
TGTGCCAGCAGCTTAGAGGGGGCGGCCCCTAATGAAAAACTGTTTTTT
CASSLEGAAPNEKLFF
>TRBV5-1|few|TRBJ1-2|TRBD1
TGCGCCAGCAGCCATGGACAGGGTTCGTACTATGGCTACACCTTC
CASSHGQGSYYGYTF
>TRBV10-1|-|TRBJ1-6|-
TGCGCCAGCAGTGAGCCGACAGGACGGGTTAATTCACCCCTCCACTTT
CASSEPTGRVNSPLHF
>TRBV25-1|-|TRBJ1-2|-
TGTGCCAGCAGTGAGGCCGGAAGGGAGCTCTATGGCTACACCTTC
CASSEAGRELYGYTF
>TRBV5-4|once|TRBJ1-2|-
TGTGCCAGCAGCCCTAGTGGGAGCAGCTATGGCTACACCTTC
CASSPSGSSYGYTF
>TRBV7-9|-|TRBJ2-1|TRBD2
TGTGCCAGCAGCTTGGGGGCGGGGGGAAACAATGAGCAGTTCTTC
CASSLGAGGNNEQFF
>TRBV27|-|TRBJ1-2|-
TGTGCCACCTACAGTGGGGGCTACACCTTC
CATYSGGYTF
>TRBV7-8|few|TRBJ2-3|-
TGTGCCAGCAGCCGCAATGTGGACAGAAAGTATTTT
CASSRNVDRKYF
>TRBV18|-|TRBJ2-7|TRBD2
TGTGCCAGCTCACCAACGGGCGGGGGAGGTTACTACGAGCAGTACTTC
CASSPTGGGGYYEQYF
>TRBV4-1|-|TRBJ2-2|-
-
CASSQDKGVRARGNTGELFF
>TRBV7-3|-|TRBJ2-7|TRBD2
TGTGCCAGCAGCTTAGGGGCGGGGGGTGCCTACGAGCAGTACTTC
CASSLGAGGAYEQYF
>TRBV5-1|-|TRBJ1-2|-
TGCGCCAGCAGCCCAACTCAGGGGAACTATGGCTACACCTTC
CASSPTQGNYGYTF